This T cell receptor (beta chain) originates from a study of blood T cells in healthy people across ages (dated by TCRdb to about 2015). As for the study more broadly: Template switching captured roughly one uniquely barcoded TCR beta cDNA molecule per two T cells in model experiments. The study analyzed two additional independent replicas of 1 million unique cDNA reads from the same blood draw for two donors, one aged 18 to 29 and one aged 80 or older. The study measured age-related changes in TCR beta repertoire diversity using deep sequencing normalized with unique cDNA molecular identifiers. Four age groups were formed from the donors: young (average approximately 15 years), middle-aged (just under 40), aged (roughly 56) and long-lived (less than 85). Donors of different ages were randomly distributed across sequencing lanes to avoid experimental bias. Overall study outcomes, separate from this receptor: Observed TCR beta diversity correlated strongly with the percentage of naive T cells measured by flow cytometry. Because the CMV infection status of the donors was unknown, age-related changes in expanded clonotypes may potentially have been confounded. Since profiling was done on bulk unsorted PBMCs, naive and antigen-experienced compartments could not be conclusively compared. Compared with the aged group, the long-lived group had more naive CD4+ T cells, fewer expanded clones and increased TCR diversity, suggesting age selection. As age increased, observed TCR beta diversity per million T cells dropped in a roughly linear way, and a significant reduction was already evident by age 40. Estimates of total diversity based on one million sequenced T cells were regarded as lower bounds and as underestimates.

Libraries were built with 5' RACE. Sequencing relied on an Illumina HiSeq 2500. The second PCR ran for roughly 7 to 11 cycles and used a J-beta primer mix along with a sample-barcoded 5' primer. Each TCR beta cDNA molecule received a unique molecular identifier from a template-switch 5' adaptor carrying 12 random nucleotides. At least 3 million CDR3-containing paired-end reads were obtained from each sample. All of the RNA was converted into first-strand cDNA using the Mint cDNA synthesis kit, with a TRBC-specific oligonucleotide serving as the primer. After uracil-DNA glycosylase treatment, a first 18-cycle PCR used universal primers M1SS and BC2_uni_R on all cDNA. Per the original workflow: Each sample was normalized by randomly selecting 1 million high-quality reads, each carrying a distinct molecular identifier. Reads sharing molecular identifiers were discarded rather than binned into consensus sequences. CDR3 identification, clonotype clustering and error correction used MiTCR with a Q25 quality threshold and the strictest error-elimination algorithm. A nonparametric unseen species model with Euler transformation was used to estimate a lower bound on total TCR beta diversity. The public reads were quality trimmed at Q25 with fastp and then assembled into clones with MiXCR by TCRdb, keeping productive beta chains. Every entry covers one CDR3 protein and lists the most common genes and DNA from its rows. V and J calls and clone size were set by TCRdb, not the authors. In this sample the table shows 1 million to 1.2 million distinct CDR3 sequences, around two fifths of which occur a single time. Clones ranked in the top ten supply about an eighth of the sample.

Donors were around 37 systemically healthy Caucasian individuals from Russia aged roughly 6 to 100 years. Each donor gave about 10 milliliters of peripheral blood, drawn into EDTA-treated Vacutainer tubes. Ficoll-Paque density-gradient centrifugation was used to isolate PBMCs, with at least 6 million obtained per sample. Total RNA, at least 5 micrograms per sample, was extracted from PBMCs with Trizol reagent. For every donor, flow cytometry on a PBMC aliquot measured the percentage of naive CD45RAhigh/CD27high T cells. Regarding this clonotype: Which antigen it targets is not known. Qualities for individual bases were not recorded, and no much larger clone is one base off.

Taken from cysteine to phenylalanine, the CDR3 has 14 residues. CDR3 DNA is the only sequence kept; it has 42 bases, read in frame from the first base. V is cut by 3 bases and J by 2 bases, and the space between the germline ends is 10 bases. The rearranged segments are TRBV12-3 or TRBV12-4 and TRBJ1-2; TRBD1 is possibly the D segment (6 matching bases). The specimen was blood. The sequence derives from a man between 18 and 29 years old in good health. The CDR3 region: CASSFQGLNYGYTF. The DNA sequence follows: TGTGCCAGCAGTTTCCAGGGGCTGAACTATGGCTACACCTTC.